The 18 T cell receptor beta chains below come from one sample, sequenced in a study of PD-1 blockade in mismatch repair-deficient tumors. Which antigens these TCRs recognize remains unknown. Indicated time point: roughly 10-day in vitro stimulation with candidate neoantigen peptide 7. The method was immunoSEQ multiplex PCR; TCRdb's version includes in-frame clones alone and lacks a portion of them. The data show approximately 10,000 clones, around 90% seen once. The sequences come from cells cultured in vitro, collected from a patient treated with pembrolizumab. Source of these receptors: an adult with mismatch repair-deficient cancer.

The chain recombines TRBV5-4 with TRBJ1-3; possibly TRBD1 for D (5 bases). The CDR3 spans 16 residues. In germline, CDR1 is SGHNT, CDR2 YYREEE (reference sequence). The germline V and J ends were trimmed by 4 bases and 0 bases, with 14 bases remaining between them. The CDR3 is CASSPMGRDSGNTIYF. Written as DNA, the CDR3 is TGTGCCAGCAGCCCAATGGGACGGGACTCTGGAAACACCATATATTTT.

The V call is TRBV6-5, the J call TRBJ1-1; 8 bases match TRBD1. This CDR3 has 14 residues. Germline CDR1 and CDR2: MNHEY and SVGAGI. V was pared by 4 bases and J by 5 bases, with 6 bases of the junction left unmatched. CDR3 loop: CASSLQGVRTEAFF. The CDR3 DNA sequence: TGTGCCAGCAGTTTACAGGGGGTTCGGACTGAAGCTTTCTTT.

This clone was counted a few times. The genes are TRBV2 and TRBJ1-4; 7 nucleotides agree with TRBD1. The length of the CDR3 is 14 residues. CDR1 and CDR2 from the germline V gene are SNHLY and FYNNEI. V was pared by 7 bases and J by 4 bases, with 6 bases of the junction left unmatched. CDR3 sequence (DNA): TGTGCCAGCATTCCCGGGACAGATAATGAAAAACTGTTTTTT. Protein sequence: CASIPGTDNEKLFF.

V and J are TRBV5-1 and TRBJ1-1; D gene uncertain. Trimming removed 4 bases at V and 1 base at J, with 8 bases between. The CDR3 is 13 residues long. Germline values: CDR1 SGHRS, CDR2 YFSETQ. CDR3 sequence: CASSLRGNTEAFF. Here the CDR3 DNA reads TGCGCCAGCAGCCTCCGGGGGAACACTGAAGCTTTCTTT.

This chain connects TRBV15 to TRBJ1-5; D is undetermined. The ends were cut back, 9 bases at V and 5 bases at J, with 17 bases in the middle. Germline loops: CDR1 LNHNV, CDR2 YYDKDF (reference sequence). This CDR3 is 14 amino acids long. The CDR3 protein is CATRKGAGYQPQHF. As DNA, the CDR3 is TGTGCCACTCGCAAGGGAGCTGGGTATCAGCCCCAGCATTTT.

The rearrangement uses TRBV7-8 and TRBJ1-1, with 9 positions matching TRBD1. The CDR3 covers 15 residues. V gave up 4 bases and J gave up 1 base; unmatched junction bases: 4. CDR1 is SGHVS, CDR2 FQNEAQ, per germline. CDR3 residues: CASSSRTGENTEAFF. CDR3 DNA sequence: TGTGCCAGCAGCTCCCGGACAGGGGAGAACACTGAAGCTTTCTTT.

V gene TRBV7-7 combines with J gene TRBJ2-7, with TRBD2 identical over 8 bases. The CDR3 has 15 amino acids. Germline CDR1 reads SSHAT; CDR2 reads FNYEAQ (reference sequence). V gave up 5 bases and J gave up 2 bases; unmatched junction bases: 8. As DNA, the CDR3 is TGTGCCAGCAGCCCCGACCATAGCGGGGCCTACGAGCAGTACTTC. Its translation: CASSPDHSGAYEQYF.

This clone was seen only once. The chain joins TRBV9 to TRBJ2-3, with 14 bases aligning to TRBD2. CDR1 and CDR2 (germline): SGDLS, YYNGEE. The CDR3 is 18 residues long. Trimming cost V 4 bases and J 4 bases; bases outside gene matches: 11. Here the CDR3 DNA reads TGTGCCAGCAGCCTAATCGGGACTAGCGGGAGTGTTGCAGATACGCAGTATTTT. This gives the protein CASSLIGTSGSVADTQYF.

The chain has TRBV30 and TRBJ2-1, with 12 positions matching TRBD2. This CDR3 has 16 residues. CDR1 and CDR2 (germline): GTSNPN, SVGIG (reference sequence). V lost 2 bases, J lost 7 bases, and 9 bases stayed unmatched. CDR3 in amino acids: CAWSHFTSGRINEQFF. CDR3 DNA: TGTGCCTGGAGTCACTTTACTAGCGGGAGGATTAATGAGCAGTTCTTC.

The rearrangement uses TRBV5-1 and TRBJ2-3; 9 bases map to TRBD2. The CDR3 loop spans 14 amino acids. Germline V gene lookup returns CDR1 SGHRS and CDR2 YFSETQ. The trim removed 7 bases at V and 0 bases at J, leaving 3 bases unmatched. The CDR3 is CASQTSGSTDTQYF. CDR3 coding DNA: TGCGCCAGCCAGACTAGCGGTAGCACAGATACGCAGTATTTT.

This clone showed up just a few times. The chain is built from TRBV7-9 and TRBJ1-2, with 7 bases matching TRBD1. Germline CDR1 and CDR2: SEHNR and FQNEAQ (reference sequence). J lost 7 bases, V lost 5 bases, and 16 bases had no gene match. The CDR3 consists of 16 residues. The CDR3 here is CASSPRDSQFLVGYTF. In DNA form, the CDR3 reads TGTGCCAGCAGCCCCCGGGACAGTCAGTTCTTGGTTGGCTACACCTTC.

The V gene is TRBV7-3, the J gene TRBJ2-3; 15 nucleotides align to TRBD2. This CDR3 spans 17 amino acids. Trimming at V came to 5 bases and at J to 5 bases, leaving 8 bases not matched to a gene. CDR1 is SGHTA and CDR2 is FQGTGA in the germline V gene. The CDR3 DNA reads TGTGCCAGCAGCCCCGCCGGACTAGCGGGAGGGTTAGATACGCAGTATTTT. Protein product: CASSPAGLAGGLDTQYF.

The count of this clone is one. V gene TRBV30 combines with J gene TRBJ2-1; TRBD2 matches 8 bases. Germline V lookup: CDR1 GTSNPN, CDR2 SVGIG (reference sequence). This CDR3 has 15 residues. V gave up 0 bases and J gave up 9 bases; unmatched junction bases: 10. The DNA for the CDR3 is TGTGCCTGGAGTGTACTGGTAGCGGGAACGGTTGAGCAGTTCTTC. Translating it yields CAWSVLVAGTVEQFF.

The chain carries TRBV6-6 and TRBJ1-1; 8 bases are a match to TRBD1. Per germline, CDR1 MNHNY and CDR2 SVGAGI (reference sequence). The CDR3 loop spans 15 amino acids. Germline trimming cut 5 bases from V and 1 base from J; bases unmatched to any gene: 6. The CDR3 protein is CASSDRTGKNTEAFF. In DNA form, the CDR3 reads TGTGCCAGCAGTGACCGGACAGGGAAGAACACTGAAGCTTTCTTT.

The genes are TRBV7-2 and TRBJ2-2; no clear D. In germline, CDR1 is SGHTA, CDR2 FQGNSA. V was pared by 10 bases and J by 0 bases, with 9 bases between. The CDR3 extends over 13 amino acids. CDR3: CATEPPNTGELFF. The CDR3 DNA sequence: TGTGCCACCGAACCCCCGAACACCGGGGAGCTGTTTTTT. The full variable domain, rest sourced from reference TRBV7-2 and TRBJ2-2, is GAGVSQSPSNKVTEKGKDVELRCDPISGHTALYWYRQSLGQGLEFLIYFQGNSAPDKSGLPSDRFSAERTGGSVSTLTIQRTQQEDSAVYLCATEPPNTGELFFGEGSRLTVL.

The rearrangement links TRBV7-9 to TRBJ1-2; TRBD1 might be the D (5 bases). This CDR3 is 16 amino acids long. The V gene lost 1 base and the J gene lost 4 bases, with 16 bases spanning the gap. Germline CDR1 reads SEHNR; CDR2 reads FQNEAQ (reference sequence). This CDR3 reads CASSLDNQGSPYGYTF. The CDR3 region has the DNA TGTGCCAGCAGCTTAGATAACCAGGGTAGCCCCTATGGCTACACCTTC.

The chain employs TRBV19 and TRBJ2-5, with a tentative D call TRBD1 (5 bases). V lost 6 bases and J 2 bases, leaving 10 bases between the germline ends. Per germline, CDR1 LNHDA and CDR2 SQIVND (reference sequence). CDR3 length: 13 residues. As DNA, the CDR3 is TGTGCCAGTAGACGGACAACACAAGAGACCCAGTACTTC. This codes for CASRRTTQETQYF.

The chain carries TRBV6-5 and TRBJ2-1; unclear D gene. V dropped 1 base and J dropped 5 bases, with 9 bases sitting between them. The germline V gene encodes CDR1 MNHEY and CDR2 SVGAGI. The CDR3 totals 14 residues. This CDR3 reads CASSYFGPNNEQFF. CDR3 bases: TGTGCCAGCAGTTACTTCGGACCTAACAATGAGCAGTTCTTC.